The entry below describes one TCR beta chain. These data belong to a study of blood T cell repertoires in COVID-19. Whole-study context: The samples span acute and convalescent COVID-19 from the United States, Italy and Spain. Sources were T cells, B-cell-depleted T cells, or PBMCs; the material itself was cDNA or gDNA.

Original data processing: Cell counts per sample came from amplifying reference gene primers. The method was immunoSEQ multiplex PCR; TCRdb's version includes in-frame clones alone and lacks a portion of them. The DNA was the basis for D and trimming; V, J and clone size are from that table. The data show around 40,000 clones, approximately 85% seen once. V dropped 5 bases and J dropped 8 bases, with 19 bases sitting between them. Per the germline V gene, CDR1 is SGHDT and CDR2 is YYEEEE. CDR3 size: 14 residues. J is TRBJ1-1 and V is TRBV5-6; the D gene is possibly TRBD1 (5 bases). The sequence was collected from a human donor in a cohort sampled during active COVID-19. Sequencing was done on a sample of peripheral blood. In DNA form, the CDR3 reads TGTGCCAGCAGTGCTGCAGGGCCTCCACTCGAAGCTTTCTTT. This translates into CASSAAGPPLEAFF.